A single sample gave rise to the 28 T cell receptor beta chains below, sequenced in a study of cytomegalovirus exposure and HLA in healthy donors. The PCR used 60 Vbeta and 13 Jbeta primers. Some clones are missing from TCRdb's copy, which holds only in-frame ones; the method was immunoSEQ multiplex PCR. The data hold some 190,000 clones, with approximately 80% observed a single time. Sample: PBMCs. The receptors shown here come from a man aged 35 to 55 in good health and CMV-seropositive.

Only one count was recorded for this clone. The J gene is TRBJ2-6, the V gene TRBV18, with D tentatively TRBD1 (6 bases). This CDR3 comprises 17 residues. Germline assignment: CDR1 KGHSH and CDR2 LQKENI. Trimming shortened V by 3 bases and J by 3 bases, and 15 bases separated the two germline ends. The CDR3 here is CASSPPRQVFGANVLTF. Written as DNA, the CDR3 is TGTGCCAGCTCACCCCCCCGACAGGTCTTTGGGGCCAACGTCCTGACTTTC.

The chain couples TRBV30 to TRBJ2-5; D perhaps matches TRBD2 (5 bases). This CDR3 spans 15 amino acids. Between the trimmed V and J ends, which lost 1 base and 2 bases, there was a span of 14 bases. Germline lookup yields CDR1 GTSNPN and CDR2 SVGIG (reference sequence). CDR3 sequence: CAWSAQRRGQETQYF. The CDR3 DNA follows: TGTGCCTGGAGTGCCCAGCGGAGAGGGCAAGAGACCCAGTACTTC.

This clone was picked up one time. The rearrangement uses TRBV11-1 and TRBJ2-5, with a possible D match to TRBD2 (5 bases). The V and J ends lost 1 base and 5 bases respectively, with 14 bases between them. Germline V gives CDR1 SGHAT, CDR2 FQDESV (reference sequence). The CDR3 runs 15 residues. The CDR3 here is CASSLVGPRRETQYF. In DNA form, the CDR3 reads TGTGCCAGCAGCTTAGTTGGCCCGCGGAGGGAGACCCAGTACTTC.

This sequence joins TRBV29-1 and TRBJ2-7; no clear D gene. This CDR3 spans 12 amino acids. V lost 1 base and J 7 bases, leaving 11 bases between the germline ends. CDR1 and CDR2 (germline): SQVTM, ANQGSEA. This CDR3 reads CSVEVTVGEQYF. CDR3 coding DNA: TGCAGCGTTGAAGTTACAGTGGGTGAGCAGTACTTC.

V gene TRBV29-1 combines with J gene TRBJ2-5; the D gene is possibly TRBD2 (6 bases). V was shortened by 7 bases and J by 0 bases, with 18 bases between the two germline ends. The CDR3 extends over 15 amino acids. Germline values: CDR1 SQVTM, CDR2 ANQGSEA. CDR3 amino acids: CSASGRDGYQETQYF. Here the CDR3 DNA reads TGCAGCGCCTCGGGGCGGGATGGTTACCAAGAGACCCAGTACTTC.

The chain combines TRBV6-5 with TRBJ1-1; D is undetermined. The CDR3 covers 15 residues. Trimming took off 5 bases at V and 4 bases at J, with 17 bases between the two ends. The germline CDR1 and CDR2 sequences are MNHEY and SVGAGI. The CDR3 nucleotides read TGTGCCAGCAGTCGTGTGGACTCCCCGGCCACTGAAGCTTTCTTT. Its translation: CASSRVDSPATEAFF.

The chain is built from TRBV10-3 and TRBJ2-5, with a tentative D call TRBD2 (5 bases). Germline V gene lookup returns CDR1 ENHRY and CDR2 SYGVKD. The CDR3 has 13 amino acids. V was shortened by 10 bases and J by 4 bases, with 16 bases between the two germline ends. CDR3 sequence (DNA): TGTGCCACTCAGGACCCGCGGGTAGAGACCCAGTACTTC. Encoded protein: CATQDPRVETQYF.

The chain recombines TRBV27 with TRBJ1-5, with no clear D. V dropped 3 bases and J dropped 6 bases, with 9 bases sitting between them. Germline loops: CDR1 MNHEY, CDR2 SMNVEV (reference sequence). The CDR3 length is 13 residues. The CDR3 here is CASSLTGVQPQHF. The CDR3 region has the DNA TGTGCCAGCAGTTTGACCGGGGTTCAGCCCCAGCATTTT.

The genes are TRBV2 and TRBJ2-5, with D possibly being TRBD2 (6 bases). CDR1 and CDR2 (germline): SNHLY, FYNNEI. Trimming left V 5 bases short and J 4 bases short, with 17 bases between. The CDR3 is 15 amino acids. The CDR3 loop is CASSSTGTHGETQYF. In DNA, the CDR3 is TGTGCCAGCAGTTCCACCGGGACTCACGGAGAGACCCAGTACTTC.

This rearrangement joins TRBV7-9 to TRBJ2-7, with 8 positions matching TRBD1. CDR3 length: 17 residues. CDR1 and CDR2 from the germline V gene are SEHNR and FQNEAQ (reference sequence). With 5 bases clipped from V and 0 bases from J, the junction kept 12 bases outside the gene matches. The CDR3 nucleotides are TGTGCCAGCAGCCCGACAGGGGCCGGGCCCCGCTCCTACGAGCAGTACTTC. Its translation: CASSPTGAGPRSYEQYF. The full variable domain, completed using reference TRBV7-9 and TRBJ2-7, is DTGVSQNPRHKITKRGQNVTFRCDPISEHNRLYWYRQTLGQGPEFLTYFQNEAQLEKSRLLSDRFSAERPKGSFSTLEIQRTEQGDSAMYLCASSPTGAGPRSYEQYFGPGTRLTVT.

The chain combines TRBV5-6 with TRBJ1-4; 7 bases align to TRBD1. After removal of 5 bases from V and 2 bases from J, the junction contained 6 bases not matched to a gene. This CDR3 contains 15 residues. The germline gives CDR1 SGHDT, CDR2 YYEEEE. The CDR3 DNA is TGTGCCAGCAGTGGGAGGACAGGCACTAATGAAAAACTGTTTTTT. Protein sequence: CASSGRTGTNEKLFF.

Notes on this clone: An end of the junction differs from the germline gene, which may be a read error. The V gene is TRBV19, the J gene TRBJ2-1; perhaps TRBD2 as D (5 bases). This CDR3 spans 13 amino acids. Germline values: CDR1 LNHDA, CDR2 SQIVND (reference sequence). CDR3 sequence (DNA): TGTGCCAGTAGTCAGACACCGGGATCGTTCGTGGTCTTC. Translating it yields CASSQTPGSFVVF. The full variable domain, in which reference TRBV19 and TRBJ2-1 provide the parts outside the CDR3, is DGGITQSPKYLFRKEGQNVTLSCEQNLNHDAMYWYRQDPGQGLRLIYYSQIVNDFQKGDIAEGYSVSREKKESFPLTVTSAQKNPTAFYLCASSQTPGSFVVFGPGTRLTVL.

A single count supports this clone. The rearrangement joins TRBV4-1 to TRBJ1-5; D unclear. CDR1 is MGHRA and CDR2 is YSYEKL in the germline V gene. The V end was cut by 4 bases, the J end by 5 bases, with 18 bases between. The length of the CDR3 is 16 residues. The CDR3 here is CASSPYPGRSYQPQHF. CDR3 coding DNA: TGCGCCAGCAGCCCCTACCCCGGGAGATCCTATCAGCCCCAGCATTTT.

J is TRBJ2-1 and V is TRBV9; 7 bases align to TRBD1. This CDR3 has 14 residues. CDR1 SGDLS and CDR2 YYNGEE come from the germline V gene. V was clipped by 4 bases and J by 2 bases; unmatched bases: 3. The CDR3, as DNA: TGTGCCAGCAGCCTTGGGACAGCCTACAATGAGCAGTTCTTC. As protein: CASSLGTAYNEQFF.

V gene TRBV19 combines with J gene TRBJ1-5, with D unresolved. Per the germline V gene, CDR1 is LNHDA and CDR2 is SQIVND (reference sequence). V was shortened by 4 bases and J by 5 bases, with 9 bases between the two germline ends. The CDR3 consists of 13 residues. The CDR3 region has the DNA TGTGCCAGTAGTACTTTCAGCGATCAGCCCCAGCATTTT. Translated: CASSTFSDQPQHF.

The CDR3 sequence is CASSEGQGAFNEQFF. For the CDR3, the DNA is TGTGCCAGCAGTGAAGGACAGGGGGCCTTCAATGAGCAGTTCTTC. The chain links TRBV2 to TRBJ2-1; 10 nucleotides match TRBD1. Germline V CDR1 and CDR2: SNHLY, FYNNEI. After removal of 1 base from V and 6 bases from J, the junction contained 3 bases not matched to a gene. The CDR3 extends over 15 amino acids. The full variable domain, in which reference TRBV2 and TRBJ2-1 provide the parts outside the CDR3, is EPEVTQTPSHQVTQMGQEVILRCVPISNHLYFYWYRQILGQKVEFLVSFYNNEISEKSEIFDDQFSVERPDGSNFTLKIRSTKLEDSAMYFCASSEGQGAFNEQFFGPGTRLTVL.

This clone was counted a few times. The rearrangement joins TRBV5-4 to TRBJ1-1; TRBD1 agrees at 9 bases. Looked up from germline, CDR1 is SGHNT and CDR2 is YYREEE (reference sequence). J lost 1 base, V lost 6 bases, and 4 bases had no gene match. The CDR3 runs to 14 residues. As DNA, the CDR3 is TGTGCCAGCATGCTGGGACAGGGGAACACTGAAGCTTTCTTT. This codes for CASMLGQGNTEAFF.

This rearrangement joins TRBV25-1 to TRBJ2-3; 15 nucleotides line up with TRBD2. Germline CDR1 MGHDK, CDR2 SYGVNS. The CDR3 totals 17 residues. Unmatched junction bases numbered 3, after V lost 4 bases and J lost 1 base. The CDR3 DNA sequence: TGTGCCAGCAGTGCCCGGACTAGCGGGGGGGGCACAGATACGCAGTATTTT. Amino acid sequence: CASSARTSGGGTDTQYF.

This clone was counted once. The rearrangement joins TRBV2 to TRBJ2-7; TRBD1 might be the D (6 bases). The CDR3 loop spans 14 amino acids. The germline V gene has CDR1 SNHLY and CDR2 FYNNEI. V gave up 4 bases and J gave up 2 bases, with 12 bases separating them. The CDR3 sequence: CASSVGTNPYEQYF. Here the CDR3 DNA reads TGTGCCAGCAGTGTCGGGACAAACCCCTACGAGCAGTACTTC.

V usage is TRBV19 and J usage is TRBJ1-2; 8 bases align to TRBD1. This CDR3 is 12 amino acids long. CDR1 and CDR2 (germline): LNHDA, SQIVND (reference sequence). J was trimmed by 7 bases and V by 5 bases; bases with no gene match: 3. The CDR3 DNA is TGTGCCAGTAGTTTCAGGGGGCCTGGCTACACCTTC. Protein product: CASSFRGPGYTF.

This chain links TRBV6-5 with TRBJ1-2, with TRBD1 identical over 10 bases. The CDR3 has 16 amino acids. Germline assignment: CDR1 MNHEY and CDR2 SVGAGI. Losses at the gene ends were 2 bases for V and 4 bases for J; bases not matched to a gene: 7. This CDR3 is CASSYTGTGVGYGYTF. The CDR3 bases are TGTGCCAGCAGTTACACCGGGACAGGGGTGGGCTATGGCTACACCTTC.

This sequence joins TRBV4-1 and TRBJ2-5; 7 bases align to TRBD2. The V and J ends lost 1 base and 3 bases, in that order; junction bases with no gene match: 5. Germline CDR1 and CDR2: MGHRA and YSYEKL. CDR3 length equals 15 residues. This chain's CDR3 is CASSQGLGGEETQYF. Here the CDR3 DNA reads TGCGCCAGCAGCCAAGGTTTGGGGGGGGAAGAGACCCAGTACTTC.

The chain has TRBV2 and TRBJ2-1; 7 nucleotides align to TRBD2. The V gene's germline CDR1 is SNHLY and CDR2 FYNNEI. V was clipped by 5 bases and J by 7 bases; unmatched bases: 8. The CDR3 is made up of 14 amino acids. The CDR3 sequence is CASSLGLVGNEQFF. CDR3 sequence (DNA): TGTGCCAGCAGTTTAGGACTAGTGGGGAATGAGCAGTTCTTC.

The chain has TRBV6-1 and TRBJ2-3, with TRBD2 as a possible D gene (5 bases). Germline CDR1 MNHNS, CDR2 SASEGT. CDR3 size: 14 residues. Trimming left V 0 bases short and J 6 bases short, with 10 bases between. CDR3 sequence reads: CASSEARGIDTQYF. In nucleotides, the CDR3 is TGTGCCAGCAGTGAAGCGCGAGGGATCGATACGCAGTATTTT.

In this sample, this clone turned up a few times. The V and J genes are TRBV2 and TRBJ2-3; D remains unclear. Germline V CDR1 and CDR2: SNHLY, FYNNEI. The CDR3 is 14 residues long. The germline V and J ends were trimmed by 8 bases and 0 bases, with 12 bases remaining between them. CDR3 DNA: TGTGCCAGCGCGTCACGAACTAGCACAGATACGCAGTATTTT. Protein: CASASRTSTDTQYF.

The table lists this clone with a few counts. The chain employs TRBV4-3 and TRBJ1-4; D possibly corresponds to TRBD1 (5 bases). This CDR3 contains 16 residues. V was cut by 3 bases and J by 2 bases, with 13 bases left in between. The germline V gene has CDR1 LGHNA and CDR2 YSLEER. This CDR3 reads CASSQATGATNEKLFF. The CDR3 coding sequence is TGCGCCAGCAGCCAGGCAACAGGCGCCACTAATGAAAAACTGTTTTTT.

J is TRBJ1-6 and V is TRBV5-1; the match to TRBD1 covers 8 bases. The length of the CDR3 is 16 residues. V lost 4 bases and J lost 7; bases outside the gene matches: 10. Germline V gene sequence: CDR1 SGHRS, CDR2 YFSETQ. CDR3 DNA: TGCGCCAGCAGCAGGGAGGTGGGACAGGCAAATTCACCCCTCCACTTT. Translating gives CASSREVGQANSPLHF.

The CDR3 nucleotides read TGTGCCAGCAGCCTTTTAGCGGGAGCGGCAGATACGCAGTATTTT. Protein: CASSLLAGAADTQYF. The chain uses TRBV7-2 and TRBJ2-3, with 9 bases lining up with TRBD2. Unmatched junction bases numbered 7, after V lost 5 bases and J lost 4 bases. In germline, CDR1 is SGHTA, CDR2 FQGNSA. This CDR3 region has 15 residues.